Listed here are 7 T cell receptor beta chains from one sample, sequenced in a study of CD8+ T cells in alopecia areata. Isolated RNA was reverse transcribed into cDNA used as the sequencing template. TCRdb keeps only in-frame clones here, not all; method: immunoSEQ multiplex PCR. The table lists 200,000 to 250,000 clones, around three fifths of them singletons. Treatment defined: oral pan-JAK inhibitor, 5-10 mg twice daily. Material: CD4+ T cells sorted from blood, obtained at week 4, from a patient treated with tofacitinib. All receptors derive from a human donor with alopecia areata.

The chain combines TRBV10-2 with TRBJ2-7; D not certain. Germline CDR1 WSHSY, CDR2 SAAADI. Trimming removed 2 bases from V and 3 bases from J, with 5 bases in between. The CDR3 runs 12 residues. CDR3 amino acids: CASSERGYEQYF. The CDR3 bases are TGCGCCAGCAGTGAGCGAGGCTACGAGCAGTACTTC.

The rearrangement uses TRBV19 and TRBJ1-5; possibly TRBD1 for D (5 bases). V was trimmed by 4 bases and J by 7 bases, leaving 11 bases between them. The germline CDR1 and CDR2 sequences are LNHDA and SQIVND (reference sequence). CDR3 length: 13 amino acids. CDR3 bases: TGTGCCAGTAGTACCGGACACTTCCAGCCCCAGCATTTT. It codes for CASSTGHFQPQHF.

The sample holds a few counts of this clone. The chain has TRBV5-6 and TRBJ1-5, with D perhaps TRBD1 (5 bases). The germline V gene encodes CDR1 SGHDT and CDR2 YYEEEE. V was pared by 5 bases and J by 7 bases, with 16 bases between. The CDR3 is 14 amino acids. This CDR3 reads CASSPGTGLQPQHF. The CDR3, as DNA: TGTGCCAGCAGTCCCGGGACCGGCTTACAGCCCCAGCATTTT.

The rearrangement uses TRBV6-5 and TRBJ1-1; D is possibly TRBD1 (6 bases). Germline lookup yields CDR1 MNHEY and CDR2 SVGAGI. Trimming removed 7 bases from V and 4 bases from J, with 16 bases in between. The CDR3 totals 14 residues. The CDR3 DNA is TGTGCCAGCAACCGAATTGTAGGGGGCACTGAAGCTTTCTTT. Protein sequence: CASNRIVGGTEAFF.

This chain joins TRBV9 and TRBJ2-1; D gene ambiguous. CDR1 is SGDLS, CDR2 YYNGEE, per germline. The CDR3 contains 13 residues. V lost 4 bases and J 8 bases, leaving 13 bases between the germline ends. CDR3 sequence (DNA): TGTGCCAGCAGCCCAGAGGCGGTACATGAGCAGTTCTTC. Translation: CASSPEAVHEQFF. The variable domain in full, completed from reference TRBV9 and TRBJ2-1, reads DSGVTQTPKHLITATGQRVTLRCSPRSGDLSVYWYQQSLDQGLQFLIQYYNGEERAKGNILERFSAQQFPDLHSELNLSSLELGDSALYFCASSPEAVHEQFFGPGTRLTVL.

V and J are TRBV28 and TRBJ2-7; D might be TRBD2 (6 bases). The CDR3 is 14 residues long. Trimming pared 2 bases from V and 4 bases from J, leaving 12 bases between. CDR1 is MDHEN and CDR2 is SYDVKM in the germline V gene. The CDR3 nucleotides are TGTGCCAGCAGTTTAGGCCAGGAGGGTTACGAGCAGTACTTC. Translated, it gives CASSLGQEGYEQYF.

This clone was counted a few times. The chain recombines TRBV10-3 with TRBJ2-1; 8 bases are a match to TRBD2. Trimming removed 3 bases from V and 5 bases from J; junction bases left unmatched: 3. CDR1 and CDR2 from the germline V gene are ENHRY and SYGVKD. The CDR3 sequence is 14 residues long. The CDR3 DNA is TGTGCCATCAGTGAAGAACTAGCGGACAATGAGCAGTTCTTC. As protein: CAISEELADNEQFF.